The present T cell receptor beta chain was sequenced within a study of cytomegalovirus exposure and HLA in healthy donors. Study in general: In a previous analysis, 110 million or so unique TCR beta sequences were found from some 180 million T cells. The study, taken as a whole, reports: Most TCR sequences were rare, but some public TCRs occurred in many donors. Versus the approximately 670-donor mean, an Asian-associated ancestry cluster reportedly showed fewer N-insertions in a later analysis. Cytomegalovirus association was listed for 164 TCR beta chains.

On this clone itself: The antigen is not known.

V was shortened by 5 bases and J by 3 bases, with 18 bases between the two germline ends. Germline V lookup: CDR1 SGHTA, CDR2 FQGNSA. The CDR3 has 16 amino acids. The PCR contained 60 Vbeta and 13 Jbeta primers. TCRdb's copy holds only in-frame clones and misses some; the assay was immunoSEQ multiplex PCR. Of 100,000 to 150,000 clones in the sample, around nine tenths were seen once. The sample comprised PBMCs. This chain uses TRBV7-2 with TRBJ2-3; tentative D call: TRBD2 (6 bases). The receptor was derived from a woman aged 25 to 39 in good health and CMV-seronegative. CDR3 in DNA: TGTGCCAGCAGCCCGCGGGACCTAGGCCCTACAGATACGCAGTATTTT. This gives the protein CASSPRDLGPTDTQYF.